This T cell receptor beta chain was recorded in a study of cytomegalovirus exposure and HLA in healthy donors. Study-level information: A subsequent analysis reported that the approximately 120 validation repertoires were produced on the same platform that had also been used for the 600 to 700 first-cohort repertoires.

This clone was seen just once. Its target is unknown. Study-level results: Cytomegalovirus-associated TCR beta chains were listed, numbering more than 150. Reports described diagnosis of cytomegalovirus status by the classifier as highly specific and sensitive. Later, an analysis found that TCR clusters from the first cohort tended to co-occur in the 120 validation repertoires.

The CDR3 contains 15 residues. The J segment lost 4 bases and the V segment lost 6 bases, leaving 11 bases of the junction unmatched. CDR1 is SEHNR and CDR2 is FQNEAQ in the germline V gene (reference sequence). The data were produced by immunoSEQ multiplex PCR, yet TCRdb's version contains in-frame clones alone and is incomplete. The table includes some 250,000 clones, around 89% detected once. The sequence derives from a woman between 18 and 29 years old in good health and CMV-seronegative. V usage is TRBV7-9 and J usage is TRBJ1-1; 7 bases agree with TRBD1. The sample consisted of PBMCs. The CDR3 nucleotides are TGTGCCAGCAGTTGGACGACAGGGTTGAGCACTGAAGCTTTCTTT. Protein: CASSWTTGLSTEAFF.